A single sample is the source of the 14 T cell receptor beta chains below, sequenced in a study of blood T cell repertoires in COVID-19. The data were produced by immunoSEQ multiplex PCR, yet TCRdb's version contains in-frame clones alone and is incomplete. The table shows roughly 240,000 clones, with about nine tenths occurring only once. Sequenced material: PBMCs or T cells enriched from blood (not recorded which). The receptors here all came from a man aged 50 to 59 who had been exposed to COVID-19.

This chain links TRBV3-1 (or the pseudogene TRBV3-2) with TRBJ1-2, with D perhaps TRBD1 (5 bases). Trimming removed 1 base at V and 4 bases at J, with 13 bases between. Looked up from germline, CDR1 is LGHDT and CDR2 is YNNKEL (reference sequence). The CDR3 runs 15 residues. The CDR3 reads CASSQGTRSPYGYTF. CDR3 bases: TGTGCCAGCAGCCAAGGGACACGGAGTCCCTATGGCTACACCTTC.

This rearrangement joins TRBV5-5 to TRBJ2-7; 13 positions agree with TRBD2. With 4 bases clipped from V and 4 bases from J, the junction kept 5 bases outside the gene matches. The CDR3 has 15 amino acids. CDR1 is SGHKS, CDR2 YYEKEE, per germline (reference sequence). The CDR3 DNA reads as TGTGCCAGCAGCCTAGGACTAGCGGGGGTGTACGAGCAGTACTTC. Its translation: CASSLGLAGVYEQYF.

The chain joins TRBV6-1 to TRBJ1-2; 8 bases agree with TRBD1. The CDR3 extends over 15 amino acids. V was clipped by 2 bases and J by 4 bases; unmatched bases: 6. Germline CDR1 and CDR2: MNHNS and SASEGT. The CDR3 DNA sequence: TGTGCCAGCAGTGAACAGGGGGCGCACGGCTATGGCTACACCTTC. Translating gives CASSEQGAHGYGYTF.

This clone was counted a few times. The V call is TRBV7-2, the J call TRBJ2-7, with unresolved D. Trimming removed 10 bases at V and 2 bases at J, with 6 bases between. This CDR3 is 10 amino acids long. CDR1 is SGHTA and CDR2 is FQGNSA in the germline V gene. CDR3 sequence (DNA): TGTGCCACCGCGCCCTACGAGCAGTACGTC. Translated, it gives CATAPYEQYV.

The chain joins TRBV24-1 to TRBJ2-1; D may be TRBD1 (5 bases). Germline V lookup: CDR1 KGHDR, CDR2 SFDVKD. The CDR3 covers 17 residues. V gave up 3 bases and J gave up 4 bases, with 18 bases separating them. The CDR3 loop reads CATSDPASRGNYNEQFF. CDR3 coding DNA: TGTGCCACCAGTGATCCCGCCTCTAGGGGAAATTACAATGAGCAGTTCTTC.

The rearrangement joins TRBV28 to TRBJ1-5, with D possibly matching TRBD1 (6 bases). The V gene's germline CDR1 is MDHEN and CDR2 SYDVKM. Trimming shortened V by 6 bases and J by 5 bases, and 20 bases separated the two germline ends. There are 16 residues in the CDR3. The CDR3 reads CASRPPDRHTHQPQHF. CDR3 sequence (DNA): TGTGCCAGCAGGCCACCGGACAGACACACGCATCAGCCCCAGCATTTT.

The chain combines TRBV28 with TRBJ1-5, with TRBD1 as a possible D gene (5 bases). Germline V gene lookup returns CDR1 MDHEN and CDR2 SYDVKM. This CDR3 is 18 amino acids long. V lost 6 bases and J lost 0, with 21 bases in between. In DNA, the CDR3 is TGTGCCAGCAGCGTGACAGTTCTTAGTGCTTATAGCAATCAGCCCCAGCATTTT. Protein: CASSVTVLSAYSNQPQHF.

This chain links TRBV28 with TRBJ1-6; TRBD1 aligns across 7 bases. With V trimmed by 8 bases and J by 9 bases, 10 bases remained unmatched. Germline CDR1 reads MDHEN; CDR2 reads SYDVKM. This CDR3 is 14 amino acids long. The CDR3 bases are TGTGCCAGCGGTAGAAAGGGGGCAAGTTCACCCCTCCACTTT. Its translation is CASGRKGASSPLHF.

This clone was recorded only once. CDR3 nucleotides: TGTGCCACCAGTGATTTTCCGGGTCAGCCCCAGCATTTT. Translation: CATSDFPGQPQHF. The chain is built from TRBV24-1 and TRBJ1-5; D not certain. The V gene's germline CDR1 is KGHDR and CDR2 SFDVKD. CDR3 length: 13 residues. V was shortened by 1 base and J by 6 bases, with 6 bases between the two germline ends.

CDR3 DNA sequence: TGTGCCAGCAGCTTGGGGGCTTCGGGGCGTCCTCAAGAGACCCAGTACTTC. Residues: CASSLGASGRPQETQYF. The V call is TRBV11-3, the J call TRBJ2-5, with D tentatively TRBD1 (6 bases). V lost 3 bases, J lost 2 bases, and 19 bases lay in between. This CDR3 has 17 residues. CDR1 and CDR2 from the germline V gene are SGHNT and YENEEA.

V gene TRBV12-3 or TRBV12-4 combines with J gene TRBJ1-2; 9 bases map to TRBD1. This CDR3 has 13 amino acids. The V gene end was trimmed by 6 bases and the J gene end by 4 bases; junction bases not matched to a gene: 3. The DNA for the CDR3 is TGTGCCAGCAGCGGGACAGGGACCTATGGCTACACCTTC. It specifies CASSGTGTYGYTF.

The V and J genes are TRBV18 and TRBJ2-3; D ambiguous. Looked up from germline, CDR1 is KGHSH and CDR2 is LQKENI. CDR3 size: 14 residues. V shed 1 base and J shed 2 bases, with 7 bases lying between them. The CDR3 DNA sequence: TGTGCCAGCTCACCACAAGAGATCACAGATACGCAGTATTTT. Its protein product is CASSPQEITDTQYF.

With regard to this clone: At the DNA level, this CDR3 is encoded by other sequences in the same sample as well. The chain has TRBV7-9 and TRBJ1-2; possible D gene TRBD1, 6 bases. Trimming cost V 3 bases and J 2 bases, with 10 bases left between them. CDR3 length: 14 amino acids. CDR1 SEHNR and CDR2 FQNEAQ come from the germline V gene (reference sequence). The CDR3: CASSLRGSNYGYTF. DNA for the CDR3: TGTGCCAGCAGCTTGAGGGGGTCCAACTATGGCTACACCTTC.

This rearrangement joins TRBV7-2 to TRBJ1-4, with unresolved D. V was trimmed by 5 bases and J by 7 bases, leaving 14 bases between them. Germline V CDR1 and CDR2: SGHTA, FQGNSA. This CDR3 is 14 amino acids long. The CDR3 sequence is CASSVGPGGEKLFF. The DNA for the CDR3 is TGTGCCAGCAGCGTCGGCCCCGGAGGTGAAAAACTGTTTTTT.